This T cell receptor (beta chain) emerged from a study of a mutant IDH1 vaccine in newly diagnosed glioma. Study summary: Vaccination followed radiotherapy alone by 4-6 weeks, or accompanied temozolomide cycles. Beforehand, treatment had been radiotherapy, temozolomide, or both; the majority received both.

V was shortened by 3 bases and J by 0 bases, with 6 bases between the two germline ends. The germline gives CDR1 SEHNR, CDR2 FQNEAQ (reference sequence). This CDR3 comprises 14 residues. Data came from immunoSEQ multiplex PCR; TCRdb stores just in-frame clones and leaves some out. The sample holds around 61,000 clones, approximately 75% seen once. This sample's time point: week 47, end of study. Every vaccination contained 300 ug of the mutant IDH1 20-mer peptide and was paired with topical imiquimod. Vaccinations, eight in total, occurred in weeks 1, 3, 5, 7, 11, 15, 19, 23. On this clone itself: The antigen remains unidentified.

This rearrangement joins TRBV7-9 to TRBJ1-3, with D hard to call. This TCR was sampled from a man over 45 with glioma. Sample: PBMCs, taken from a glioma patient whose treatment included an IDH1 peptide vaccine. The chain's CDR3 is CASSFQISGNTIYF. The DNA for the CDR3 is TGTGCCAGCAGCTTTCAGATCTCTGGAAACACCATATATTTT.